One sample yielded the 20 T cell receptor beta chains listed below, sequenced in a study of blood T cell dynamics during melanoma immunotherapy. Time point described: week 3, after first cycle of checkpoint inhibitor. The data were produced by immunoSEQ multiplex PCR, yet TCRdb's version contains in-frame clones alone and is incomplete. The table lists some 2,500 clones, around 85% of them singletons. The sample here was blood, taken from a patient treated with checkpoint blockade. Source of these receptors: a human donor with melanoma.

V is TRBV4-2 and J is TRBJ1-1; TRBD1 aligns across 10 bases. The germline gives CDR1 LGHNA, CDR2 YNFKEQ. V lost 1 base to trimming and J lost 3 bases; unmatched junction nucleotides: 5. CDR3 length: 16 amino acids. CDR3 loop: CASSQVLTGGDTEAFF. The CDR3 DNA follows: TGTGCCAGCAGCCAAGTTTTGACAGGGGGCGACACTGAAGCTTTCTTT.

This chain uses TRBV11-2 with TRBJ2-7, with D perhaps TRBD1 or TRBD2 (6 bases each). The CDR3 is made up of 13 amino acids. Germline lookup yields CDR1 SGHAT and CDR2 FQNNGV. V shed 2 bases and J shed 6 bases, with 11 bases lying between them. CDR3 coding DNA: TGTGCCAGCAGCTTAAGCAGGGGAGGCGAGCAGTACTTC. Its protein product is CASSLSRGGEQYF.

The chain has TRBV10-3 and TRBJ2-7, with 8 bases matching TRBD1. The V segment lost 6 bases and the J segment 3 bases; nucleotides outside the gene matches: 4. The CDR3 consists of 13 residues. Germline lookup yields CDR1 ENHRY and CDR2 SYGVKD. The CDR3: CAISWDRSYEQYF. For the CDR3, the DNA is TGTGCCATCAGCTGGGACAGGAGCTACGAGCAGTACTTC.

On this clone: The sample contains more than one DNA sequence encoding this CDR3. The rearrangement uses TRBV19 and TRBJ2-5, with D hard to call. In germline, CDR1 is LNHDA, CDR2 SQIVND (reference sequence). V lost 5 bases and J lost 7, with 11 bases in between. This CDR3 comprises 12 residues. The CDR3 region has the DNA TGTGCCAGTAGTCCAAACGGCGGGACCCAGTACTTC. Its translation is CASSPNGGTQYF.

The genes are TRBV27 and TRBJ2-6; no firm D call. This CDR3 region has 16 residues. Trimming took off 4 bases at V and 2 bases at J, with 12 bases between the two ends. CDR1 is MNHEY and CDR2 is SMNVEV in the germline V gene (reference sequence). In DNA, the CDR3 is TGTGCCAGCAGTTCTATTACTCTGGCTGGGGCCAACGTCCTGACTTTC. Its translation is CASSSITLAGANVLTF.

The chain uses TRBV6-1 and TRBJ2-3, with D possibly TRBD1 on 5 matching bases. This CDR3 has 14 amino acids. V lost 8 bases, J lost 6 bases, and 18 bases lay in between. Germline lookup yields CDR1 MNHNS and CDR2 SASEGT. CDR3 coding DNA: TGTGCCAGCGGGGAACGATGGAACAGGGATACGCAGTATTTT. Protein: CASGERWNRDTQYF.

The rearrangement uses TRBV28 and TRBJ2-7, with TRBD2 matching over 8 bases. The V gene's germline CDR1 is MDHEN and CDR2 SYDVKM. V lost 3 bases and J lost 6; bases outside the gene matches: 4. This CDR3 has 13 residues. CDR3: CASSFLAGGEQYF. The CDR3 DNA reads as TGTGCCAGCAGTTTCTTGGCGGGAGGCGAGCAGTACTTC.

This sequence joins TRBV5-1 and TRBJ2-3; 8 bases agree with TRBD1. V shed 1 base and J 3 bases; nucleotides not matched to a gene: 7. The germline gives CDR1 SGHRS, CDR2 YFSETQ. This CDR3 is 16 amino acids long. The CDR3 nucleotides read TGCGCCAGCAGCTTGCCTCGGACAGGGCAGACAGATACGCAGTATTTT. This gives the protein CASSLPRTGQTDTQYF.

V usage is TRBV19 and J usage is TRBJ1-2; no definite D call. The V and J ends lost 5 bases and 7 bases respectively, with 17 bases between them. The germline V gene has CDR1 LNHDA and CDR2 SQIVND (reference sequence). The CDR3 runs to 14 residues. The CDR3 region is CASSSHERTAGYTF. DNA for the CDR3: TGTGCCAGTAGTTCCCACGAGAGGACGGCTGGCTACACCTTC.

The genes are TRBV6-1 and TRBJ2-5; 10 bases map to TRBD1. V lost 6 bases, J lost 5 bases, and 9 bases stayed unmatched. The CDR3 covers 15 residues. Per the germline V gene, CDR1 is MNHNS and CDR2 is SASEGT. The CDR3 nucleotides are TGTGCCAGCAGCCCAGACAGGGGGCTAGGTGAGACCCAGTACTTC. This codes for CASSPDRGLGETQYF.

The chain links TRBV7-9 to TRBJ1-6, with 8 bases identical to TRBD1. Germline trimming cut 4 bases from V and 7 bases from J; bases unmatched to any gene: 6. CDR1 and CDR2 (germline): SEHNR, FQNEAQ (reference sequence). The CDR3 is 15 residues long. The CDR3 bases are TGTGCCAGCAGCTCCTCGACAGGGGACAATTCACCCCTCCACTTT. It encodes CASSSSTGDNSPLHF.

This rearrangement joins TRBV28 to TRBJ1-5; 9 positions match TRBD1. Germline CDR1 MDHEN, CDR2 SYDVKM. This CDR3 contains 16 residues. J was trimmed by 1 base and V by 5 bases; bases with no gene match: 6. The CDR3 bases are TGTGCCAGCAGTCAACAGGGGGCTTTGAGCAATCAGCCCCAGCATTTT. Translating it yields CASSQQGALSNQPQHF.

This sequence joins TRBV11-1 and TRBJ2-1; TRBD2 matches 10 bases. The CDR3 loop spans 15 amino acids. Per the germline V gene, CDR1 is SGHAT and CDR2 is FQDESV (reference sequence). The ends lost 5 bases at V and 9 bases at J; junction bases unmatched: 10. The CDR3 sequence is CASSLTSGEAPEQFF. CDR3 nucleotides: TGTGCCAGCAGCCTAACTAGCGGGGAGGCCCCTGAGCAGTTCTTC.

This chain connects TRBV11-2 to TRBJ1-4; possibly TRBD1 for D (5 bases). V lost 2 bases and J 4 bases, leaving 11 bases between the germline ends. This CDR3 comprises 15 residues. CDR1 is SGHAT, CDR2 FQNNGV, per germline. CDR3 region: CASSLLGQGNEKLFF. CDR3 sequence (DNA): TGTGCCAGCAGCTTATTGGGGCAGGGTAATGAAAAACTGTTTTTT.

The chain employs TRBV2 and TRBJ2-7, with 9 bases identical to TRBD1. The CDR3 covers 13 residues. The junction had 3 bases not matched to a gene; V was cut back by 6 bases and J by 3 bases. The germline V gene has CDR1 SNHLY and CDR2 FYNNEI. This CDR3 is CASRRDRDYEQYF. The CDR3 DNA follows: TGTGCCAGCAGGAGGGACAGGGACTACGAGCAGTACTTC.

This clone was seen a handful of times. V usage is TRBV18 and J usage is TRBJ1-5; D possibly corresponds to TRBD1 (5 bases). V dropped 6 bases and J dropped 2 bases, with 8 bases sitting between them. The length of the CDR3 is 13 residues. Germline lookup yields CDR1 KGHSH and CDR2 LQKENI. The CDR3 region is CASSTGGNQPQHF. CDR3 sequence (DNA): TGTGCCAGCTCCACGGGGGGCAATCAGCCCCAGCATTTT.

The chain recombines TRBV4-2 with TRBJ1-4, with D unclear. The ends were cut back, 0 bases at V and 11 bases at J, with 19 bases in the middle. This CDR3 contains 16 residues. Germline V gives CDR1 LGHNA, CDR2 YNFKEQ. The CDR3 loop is CASSQDAAAREEKLFF. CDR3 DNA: TGTGCCAGCAGCCAAGATGCAGCGGCCCGGGAGGAGAAACTGTTTTTT.

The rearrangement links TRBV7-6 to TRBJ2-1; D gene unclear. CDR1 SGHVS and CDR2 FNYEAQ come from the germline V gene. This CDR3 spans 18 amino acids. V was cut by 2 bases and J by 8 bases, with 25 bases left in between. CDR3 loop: CASSLNAREAYDLDEQFF. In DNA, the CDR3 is TGTGCCAGCAGCTTAAATGCCAGAGAAGCGTATGATTTAGATGAGCAGTTCTTC. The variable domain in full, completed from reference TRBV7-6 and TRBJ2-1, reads GAGVSQSPRYKVTKRGQDVALRCDPISGHVSLYWYRQALGQGPEFLTYFNYEAQQDKSGLPNDRFSAERPEGSISTLTIQRTEQRDSAMYRCASSLNAREAYDLDEQFFGPGTRLTVL.

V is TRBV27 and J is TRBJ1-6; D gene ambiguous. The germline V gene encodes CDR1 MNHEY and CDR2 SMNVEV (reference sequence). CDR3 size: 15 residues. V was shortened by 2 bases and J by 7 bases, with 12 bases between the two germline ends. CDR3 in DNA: TGTGCCAGCAGTTTAGGCCCCCCGTTGAATTCACCCCTCCACTTT. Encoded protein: CASSLGPPLNSPLHF.

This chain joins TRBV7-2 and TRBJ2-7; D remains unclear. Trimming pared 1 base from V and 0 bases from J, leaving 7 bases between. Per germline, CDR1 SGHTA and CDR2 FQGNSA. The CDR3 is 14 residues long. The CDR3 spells CASSLVRSSYEQYF. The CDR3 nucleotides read TGTGCCAGCAGCTTAGTTCGGAGCTCCTACGAGCAGTACTTC.